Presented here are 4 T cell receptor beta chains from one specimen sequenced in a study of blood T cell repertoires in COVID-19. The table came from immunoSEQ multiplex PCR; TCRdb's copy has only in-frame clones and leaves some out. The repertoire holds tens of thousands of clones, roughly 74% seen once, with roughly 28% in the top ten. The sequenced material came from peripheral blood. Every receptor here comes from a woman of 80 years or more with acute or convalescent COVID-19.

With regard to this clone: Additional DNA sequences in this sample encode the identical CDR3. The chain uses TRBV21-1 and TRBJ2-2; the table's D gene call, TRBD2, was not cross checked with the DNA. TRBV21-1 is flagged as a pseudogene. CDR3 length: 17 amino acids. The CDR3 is CASSTGGGRADTGELFF. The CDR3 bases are TGTGCCAGCAGCACGGGGGGCGGGCGGGCCGACACCGGGGAGCTGTTTTTT.

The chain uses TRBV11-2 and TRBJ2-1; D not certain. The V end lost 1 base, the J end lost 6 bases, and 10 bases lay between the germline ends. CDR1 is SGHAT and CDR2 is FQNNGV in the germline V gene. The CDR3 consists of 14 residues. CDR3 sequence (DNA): TGTGCCAGCAGCTTAGGAGGTTGGGTCAATGAGCAGTTCTTC. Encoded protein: CASSLGGWVNEQFF.

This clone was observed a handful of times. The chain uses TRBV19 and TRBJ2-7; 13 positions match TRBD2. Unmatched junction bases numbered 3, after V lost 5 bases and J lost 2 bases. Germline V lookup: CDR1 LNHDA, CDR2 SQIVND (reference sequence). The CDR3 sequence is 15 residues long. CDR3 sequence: CASSRGLAGAYEQYF. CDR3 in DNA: TGTGCCAGTAGTCGAGGACTAGCGGGAGCCTACGAGCAGTACTTC.

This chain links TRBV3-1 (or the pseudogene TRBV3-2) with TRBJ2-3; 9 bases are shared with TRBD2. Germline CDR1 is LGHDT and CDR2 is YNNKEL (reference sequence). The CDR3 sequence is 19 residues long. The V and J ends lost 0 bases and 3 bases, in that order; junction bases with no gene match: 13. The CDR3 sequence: CASSQDKGDSGRWTDTQYF. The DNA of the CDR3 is TGTGCCAGCAGCCAAGATAAGGGGGATAGCGGGAGATGGACAGATACGCAGTATTTT.